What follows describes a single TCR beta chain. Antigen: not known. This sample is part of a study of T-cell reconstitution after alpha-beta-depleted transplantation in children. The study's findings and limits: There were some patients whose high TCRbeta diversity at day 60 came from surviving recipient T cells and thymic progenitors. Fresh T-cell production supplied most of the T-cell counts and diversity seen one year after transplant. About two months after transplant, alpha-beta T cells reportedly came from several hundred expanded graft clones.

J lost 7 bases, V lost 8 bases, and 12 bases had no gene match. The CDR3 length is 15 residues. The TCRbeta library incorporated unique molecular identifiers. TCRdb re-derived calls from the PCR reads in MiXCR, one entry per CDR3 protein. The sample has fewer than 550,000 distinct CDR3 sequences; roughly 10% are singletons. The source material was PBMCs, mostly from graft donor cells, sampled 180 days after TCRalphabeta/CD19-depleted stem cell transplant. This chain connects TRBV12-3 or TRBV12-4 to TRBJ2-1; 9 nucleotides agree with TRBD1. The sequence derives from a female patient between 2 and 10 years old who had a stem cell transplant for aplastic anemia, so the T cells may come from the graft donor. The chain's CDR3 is CASGIRTGAGNEQFF. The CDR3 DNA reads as TGTGCCAGCGGTATAAGGACAGGGGCGGGAAATGAGCAGTTCTTC.